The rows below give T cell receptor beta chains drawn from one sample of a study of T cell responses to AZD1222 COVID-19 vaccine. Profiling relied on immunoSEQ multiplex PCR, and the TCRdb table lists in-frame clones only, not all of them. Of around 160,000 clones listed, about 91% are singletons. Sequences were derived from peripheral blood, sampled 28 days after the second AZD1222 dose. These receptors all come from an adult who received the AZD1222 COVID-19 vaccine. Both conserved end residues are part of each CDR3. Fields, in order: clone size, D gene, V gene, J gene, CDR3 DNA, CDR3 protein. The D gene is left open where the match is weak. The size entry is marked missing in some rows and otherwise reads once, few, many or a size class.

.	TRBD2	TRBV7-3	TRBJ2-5	TGTGCCAGCAGCCTTAGCGGGAGCCTAGAGACCCAGTACTTC	CASSLSGSLETQYF
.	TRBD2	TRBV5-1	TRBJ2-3	TGCGCCAGCAGCTTGGGGACTAGCGGGTACAGCACAGATACGCAGTATTTT	CASSLGTSGYSTDTQYF
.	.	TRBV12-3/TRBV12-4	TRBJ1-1	TGTGCCAGCACACACCTCATTAACACTGAAGCTTTCTTT	CASTHLINTEAFF
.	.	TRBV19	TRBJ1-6	TGTGCCAGTAGTATTCCTCCTAATTCACCCCTCCACTTT	CASSIPPNSPLHF
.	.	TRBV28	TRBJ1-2	TGTGCCAGCTTGCTGAGAAACTATGGCTACACCTTC	CASLLRNYGYTF
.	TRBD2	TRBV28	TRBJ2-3	TGTGCCAGCAGTTTATGGCCAGCGGGAGAATCAGATACGCAGTATTTT	CASSLWPAGESDTQYF
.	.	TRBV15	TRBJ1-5	TGTGCCACCAGCAGTAAAAAGTCTTACTACCGCAATCAGCCCCAGCATTTT	CATSSKKSYYRNQPQHF
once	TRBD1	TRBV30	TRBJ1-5	TGTGCCTGGGGGACAGCTAGCAATCAGCCCCAGCATTTT	CAWGTASNQPQHF
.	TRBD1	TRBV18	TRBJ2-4	TGTGCCAGCTCCCTTACGAGGACAGGGGAAAACATTCAGTACTTC	CASSLTRTGENIQYF
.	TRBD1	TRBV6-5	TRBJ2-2	TGTGCCAGCAGGGATGGGACAGGGAACACCGGGGAGCTGTTTTTT	CASRDGTGNTGELFF
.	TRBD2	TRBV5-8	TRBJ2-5	TGTGCCAGCAGCTCCTATGGTAGCGGGGCACAAGAGACCCAGTACTTC	CASSSYGSGAQETQYF
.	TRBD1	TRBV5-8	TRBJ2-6	TGTGCCAGCAGCCCGGGACCGGGACAGGGCATTGGGGCCAACGTCCTGACTTTC	CASSPGPGQGIGANVLTF
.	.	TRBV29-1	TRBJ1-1	TGCAGCGTTGAAAGCAATTTGGGGGGCACTGAAGCTTTCTTT	CSVESNLGGTEAFF
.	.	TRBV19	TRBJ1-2	TGTGCCAGCCACGCCACAGGGCCCTATGGCTACACCTTC	CASHATGPYGYTF
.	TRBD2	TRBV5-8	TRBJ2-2	TGTGCCAGCAGCTTAGAAGCGGGAGTAACCGGGGAGCTGTTTTTT	CASSLEAGVTGELFF
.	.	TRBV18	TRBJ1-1	TGTGCCAGCTCGCTCGATGTTGTAACTGAAGCTTTCTTT	CASSLDVVTEAFF
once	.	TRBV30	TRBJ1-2	TGTGCCTGGAGTCCCCCGGGACCACAGGGTATAGGCTACACCTTC	CAWSPPGPQGIGYTF
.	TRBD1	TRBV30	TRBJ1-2	TGTGCCTGGACCAGACAGGGGGCAGTTGGCTACACCTTC	CAWTRQGAVGYTF
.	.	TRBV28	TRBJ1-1	TGTGCCAGCAGTTTGCCGGGGCTGGCAACCGCTTTCTTT	CASSLPGLATAFF
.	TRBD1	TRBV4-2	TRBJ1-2	TGTGCCAGCAGCCAAGTCACAGGGGATGGCTACACCTTC	CASSQVTGDGYTF
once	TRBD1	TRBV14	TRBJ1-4	TGTGCCAGCAGCCCCCGACAGGGTAGCGAAAAACTGTTTTTT	CASSPRQGSEKLFF
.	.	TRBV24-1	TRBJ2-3	TGTGCCACCAGTGCCCGGGGGCACACAGATACGCAGTATTTT	CATSARGHTDTQYF
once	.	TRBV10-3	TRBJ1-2	TGTGCCATCAGTGAGTCTATCGGTTGGGGCTACACCTTC	CAISESIGWGYTF
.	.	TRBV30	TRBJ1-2	TGTGCCTGGAGAGACAAACGGGGCTATGGCTACACCTTC	CAWRDKRGYGYTF
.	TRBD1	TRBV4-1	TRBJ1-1	TGCGCCAGCAGCCAAGACCCGCCGGACAGGGCCATCTCCTTGAACACTGAAGCTTTCTTT	CASSQDPPDRAISLNTEAFF
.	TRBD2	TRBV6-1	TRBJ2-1	TGTGCCAGCAGTGAGGCGACTAGCGGGAGTTGGGACAATGAGCAGTTCTTC	CASSEATSGSWDNEQFF
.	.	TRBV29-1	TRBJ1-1	TGCAGCATTGAAACGGGCCTCAGGGACACTGAAGCTTTCTTT	CSIETGLRDTEAFF
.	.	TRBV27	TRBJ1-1	TGTGCCAGCAGTGACGGGACCATGAACACTGAAGCTTTCTTT	CASSDGTMNTEAFF
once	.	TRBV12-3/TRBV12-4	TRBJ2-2	TGTGCCAGCAGCCCCGACAGCACCGGGGAGCTGTTTTTT	CASSPDSTGELFF
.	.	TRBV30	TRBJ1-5	TGTGCCTGGAGTGCTGGGAATCAGCCCCAGCATTTT	CAWSAGNQPQHF
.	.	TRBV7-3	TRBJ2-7	TGTGCCAGCAGCTTAAAACAGCACACCTCCTACGAGCAGTACTTC	CASSLKQHTSYEQYF
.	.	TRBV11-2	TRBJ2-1	TGTGCCAGCAGCTCTGGATTGGGCATGGGCTCCTACAATGAGCAGTTCTTC	CASSSGLGMGSYNEQFF
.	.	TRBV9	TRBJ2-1	TGTGCCAGCAGCGCGCTGGACAATGAGCAGTTCTTC	CASSALDNEQFF
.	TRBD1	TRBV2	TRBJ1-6	TGTGCCAGCAGCGGGGACAGGGATAATTCACCCCTCCACTTT	CASSGDRDNSPLHF
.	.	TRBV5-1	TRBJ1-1	TGCGCCAGCAGCTTGAGCAGCCGAATGAACACTGAAGCTTTCTTT	CASSLSSRMNTEAFF
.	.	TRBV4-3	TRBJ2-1	TGCGCCAGCAGTCGACTAGTGATGTTTTCCGGTGAGCAGTTCTTC	CASSRLVMFSGEQFF
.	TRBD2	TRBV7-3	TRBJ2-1	TGTGCCAGCAGCGTCGGACTAGCGGGAGAAGGAGGTGAGCAGTTCTTC	CASSVGLAGEGGEQFF
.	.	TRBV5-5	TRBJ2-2	TGTGCCAGCAGCCCCCAGGGAGGTAGGGAGCTCACCGGGGAGCTGTTTTTT	CASSPQGGRELTGELFF
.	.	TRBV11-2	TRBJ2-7	TGTGCCAGCAGCCCGATTAAGGGGGCGGGAGAGCAGTACTTC	CASSPIKGAGEQYF
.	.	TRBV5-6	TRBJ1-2	TGTGCCAGCAGCTTGACCGACTATGGCTACACCTTC	CASSLTDYGYTF
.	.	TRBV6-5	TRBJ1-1	TGTGCCAGCATCCCAGCTCACAACACTGAAGCTTTCTTT	CASIPAHNTEAFF
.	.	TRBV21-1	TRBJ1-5	TGTGCCAGCAGCAAGGCTCAGGCAAATCAGCCCCAGCATTTT	CASSKAQANQPQHF
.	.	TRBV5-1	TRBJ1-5	TGCGCCAGCAGTGCGGGGAGAGATCAGCCCCAGCATTTT	CASSAGRDQPQHF
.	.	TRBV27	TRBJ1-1	TGTGCCAGCAGTTTACAGGGGAGGAACACTGAAGCTTTCTTT	CASSLQGRNTEAFF
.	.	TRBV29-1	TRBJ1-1	TGCAGCCCCGGCGGGAACACTGAAGCTTTCTTT	CSPGGNTEAFF
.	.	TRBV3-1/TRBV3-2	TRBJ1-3	TGTGCCAGCAGCCGGGGGGAATCCTCTGGAAACACCATATATTTT	CASSRGESSGNTIYF
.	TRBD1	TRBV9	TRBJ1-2	TGTGCCAGCAGCGTAGGGACAGGCCCGTGGGGCTATGGCTACACCTTC	CASSVGTGPWGYGYTF
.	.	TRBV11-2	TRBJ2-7	TGTGCCAGCAGCCGGGACGCCCGCGAGCAGTACTTC	CASSRDAREQYF
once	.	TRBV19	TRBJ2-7	TGTGCCAGTAGTACAACACCCTACGAGCAGTACTTC	CASSTTPYEQYF
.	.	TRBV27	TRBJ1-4	TGTGCCAGCAGGAGGGGTCTGGGTAATGAAAAACTGTTTTTT	CASRRGLGNEKLFF
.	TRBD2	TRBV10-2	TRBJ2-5	TGCGCCAGCAGCACCCTCGGGGAGGGGAGGTCGGAGACCCAGTACTTC	CASSTLGEGRSETQYF
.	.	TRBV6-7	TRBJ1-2	TGTGCCAGCAGTTATCGGCGATTCCCTAACTATGGCTACACCTTC	CASSYRRFPNYGYTF
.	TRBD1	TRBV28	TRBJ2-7	TGTGCCAGCAGTTTCACCGGGACAGGGGGTTACGAGCAGTACTTC	CASSFTGTGGYEQYF
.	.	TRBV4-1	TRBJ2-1	TGCGCCAGCAGCCAAGATCGGGGGGCTGAGCAGTTCTTC	CASSQDRGAEQFF
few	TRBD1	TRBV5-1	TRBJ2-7	TGCGCCAGCAGCAGGGACAGGGCCTACGAGCAGTACTTC	CASSRDRAYEQYF
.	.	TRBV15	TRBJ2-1	TGTGCCACCAGCAGAGATGAGGGTGAGCAGTTCTTC	CATSRDEGEQFF
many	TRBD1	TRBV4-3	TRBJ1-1	TGCGCCAGTGGGAACAGGGGGCAGGCCACTGAAGCTTTCTTT	CASGNRGQATEAFF
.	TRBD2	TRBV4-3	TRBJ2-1	TGCGCCAGCAGCCAAGGGGCCCTAGCGGGTGATGAGCAGTTCTTC	CASSQGALAGDEQFF
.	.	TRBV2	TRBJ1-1	TGTGCCAGCAACCTCAAGGCTAACACTGAAGCTTTCTTT	CASNLKANTEAFF